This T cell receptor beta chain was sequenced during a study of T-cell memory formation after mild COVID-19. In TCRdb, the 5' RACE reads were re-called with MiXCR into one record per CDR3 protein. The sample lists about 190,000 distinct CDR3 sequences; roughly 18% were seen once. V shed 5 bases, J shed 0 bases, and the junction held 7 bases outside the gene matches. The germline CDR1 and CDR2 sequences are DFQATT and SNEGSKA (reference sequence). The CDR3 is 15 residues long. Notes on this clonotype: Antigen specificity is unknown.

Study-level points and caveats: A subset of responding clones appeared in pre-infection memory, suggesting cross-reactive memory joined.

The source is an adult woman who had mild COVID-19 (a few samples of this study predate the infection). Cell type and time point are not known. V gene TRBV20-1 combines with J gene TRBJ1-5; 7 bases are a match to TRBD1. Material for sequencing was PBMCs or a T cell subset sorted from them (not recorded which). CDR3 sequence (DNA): TGCAGTGCTTATAGACAGGGACTTAGCAATCAGCCCCAGCATTTT. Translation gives CSAYRQGLSNQPQHF.